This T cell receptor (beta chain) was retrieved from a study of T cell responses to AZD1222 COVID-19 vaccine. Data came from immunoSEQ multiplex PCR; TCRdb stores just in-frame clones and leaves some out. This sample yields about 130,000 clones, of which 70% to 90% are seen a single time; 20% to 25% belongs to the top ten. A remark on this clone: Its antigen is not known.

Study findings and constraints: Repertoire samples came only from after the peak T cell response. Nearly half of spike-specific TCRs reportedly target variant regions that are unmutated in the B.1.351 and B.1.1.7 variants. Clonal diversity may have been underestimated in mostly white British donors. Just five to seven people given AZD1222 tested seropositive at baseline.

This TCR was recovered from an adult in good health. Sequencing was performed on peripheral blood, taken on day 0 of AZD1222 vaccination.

The CDR3 spells CASSLVPPLFYEQYF. The DNA for the CDR3 is TGTGCCAGCAGCTTAGTCCCCCCCCTATTCTACGAGCAGTACTTC. This chain uses TRBV7-2 with TRBJ2-7; D not resolved. The length of the CDR3 is 15 residues. CDR1 is SGHTA and CDR2 is FQGNSA in the germline V gene. V was pared by 1 base and J by 3 bases, with 13 bases between.